The 2 T cell receptor beta chains given below trace back to one sample, sequenced in a study of cytomegalovirus exposure and HLA in healthy donors. The study ran its PCR with 60 Vbeta and 13 Jbeta primers. Repertoires were generated with immunoSEQ multiplex PCR, while TCRdb's copy carries only in-frame clones and drops some. The sample has approximately 190,000 clones; around four fifths are singletons. The specimen was PBMCs. The receptors shown here come from a woman aged 45-65 years in good health and CMV-seropositive.

The chain links TRBV5-1 to TRBJ2-7; 12 bases are a match to TRBD1. The V and J ends lost 4 bases and 3 bases, in that order; junction bases with no gene match: 5. This CDR3 is 15 amino acids long. Germline assignment: CDR1 SGHRS and CDR2 YFSETQ. As DNA, the CDR3 is TGCGCCAGCAGCACGGGGACAGGGGGCTACTACGAGCAGTACTTC. This sequence encodes CASSTGTGGYYEQYF. The whole variable domain, filled in from reference TRBV5-1 and TRBJ2-7, reads KAGVTQTPRYLIKTRGQQVTLSCSPISGHRSVSWYQQTPGQGLQFLFEYFSETQRNKGNFPGRFSGRQFSNSRSEMNVSTLELGDSALYLCASSTGTGGYYEQYFGPGTRLTVT.

The chain is built from TRBV7-2 and TRBJ2-7; 9 bases are shared with TRBD1. This CDR3 comprises 16 residues. Germline V gene sequence: CDR1 SGHTA, CDR2 FQGNSA. With 5 bases clipped from V and 3 bases from J, the junction kept 11 bases outside the gene matches. The CDR3 sequence: CASSLPAGTGSYEQYF. CDR3 nucleotides: TGTGCCAGCAGCCTACCAGCCGGGACAGGGAGCTACGAGCAGTACTTC. Drawing the rest from reference TRBV7-2 and TRBJ2-7, the complete variable domain is GAGVSQSPSNKVTEKGKDVELRCDPISGHTALYWYRQSLGQGLEFLIYFQGNSAPDKSGLPSDRFSAERTGGSVSTLTIQRTQQEDSAVYLCASSLPAGTGSYEQYFGPGTRLTVT.